The sequence of this TCR beta chain was determined in a study of blood T cell repertoires in COVID-19. This CDR3 has 17 residues. The V segment lost 6 bases and the J segment 0 bases; nucleotides outside the gene matches: 10. Germline CDR1 reads LNHDA; CDR2 reads SQIVND (reference sequence). Clones were sequenced by immunoSEQ multiplex PCR, and TCRdb holds only the in-frame ones, with some missing. The sample has approximately 670,000 clones, around 90% seen once. The source is a woman younger than 35 with acute or convalescent COVID-19. This rearrangement joins TRBV19 to TRBJ2-2; 7 bases line up with TRBD1. Input material: peripheral blood. The CDR3 spells CASRDPSGGSNTGELFF. The CDR3 coding sequence is TGTGCCAGTAGGGATCCCTCAGGGGGTTCGAACACCGGGGAGCTGTTTTTT. Together with reference TRBV19 and TRBJ2-2, the CDR3 gives the full variable domain: DGGITQSPKYLFRKEGQNVTLSCEQNLNHDAMYWYRQDPGQGLRLIYYSQIVNDFQKGDIAEGYSVSREKKESFPLTVTSAQKNPTAFYLCASRDPSGGSNTGELFFGEGSRLTVL.